One sample yielded the 3 T cell receptor beta chains listed below, sequenced in a study of T-cell reconstitution after alpha-beta-depleted transplantation in children. Unique molecular identifiers were incorporated during preparation of the TCRbeta library. One entry per CDR3 protein, called by TCRdb with MiXCR from the PCR reads. The table records roughly 120,000 distinct CDR3 sequences, approximately 10% of them present only once. Sequences were derived from PBMCs from the stem cell graft donor, sampled from the stem cell graft. Receptor source: a human donor who donated a stem cell graft to a child with acute lymphoblastic leukemia.

With regard to this clonotype: A much larger clone is a single base away; this may be a read error. J is TRBJ1-1 and V is TRBV6-2 or TRBV6-3; TRBD1 matches 10 bases. Trimming took 6 bases from V and 11 from J; bases not matched to a gene: 9. CDR1 is MNHEY and CDR2 is SVGEGT in the germline V gene. This CDR3 comprises 13 residues. As DNA, the CDR3 is TGTGCCAGCAGCCGCGACAGGGGGCTGCGGGCTTTCTTT. This sequence encodes CASSRDRGLRAFF.

This clonotype was detected ten times or more. The rearrangement joins TRBV29-1 to TRBJ1-5; unclear D gene. This CDR3 is built from 12 residues. CDR1 and CDR2 (germline): SQVTM, ANQGSEA. V gave up 4 bases and J gave up 4 bases, with 8 bases separating them. The CDR3: CSVGGGNQPQHF. For the CDR3, the DNA is TGCAGCGTTGGGGGAGGAAATCAGCCCCAGCATTTT.

This clonotype has ten or more counts. The V gene is TRBV13, the J gene TRBJ1-5, with TRBD1 matching 7 bases. The CDR3 length is 14 residues. Germline-derived CDR1 and CDR2 are PRHDT and FYEKMQ (reference sequence). The V segment lost 4 bases and the J segment 1 base; nucleotides outside the gene matches: 1. The CDR3: CASSSTGSNQPQHF. CDR3 coding DNA: TGTGCCAGCAGCTCGACAGGGAGCAATCAGCCCCAGCATTTT.